This T cell receptor (beta chain) was retrieved from a study of cytomegalovirus exposure and HLA in healthy donors. Overall study: An earlier analysis identified some 110 million unique TCR beta sequences in 170 million or so T cells. Assignment to the Caucasian-associated ancestry cluster applied to approximately 80% of the approximately 400 genotyped donors.

The CDR3 is 15 residues long. V gave up 2 bases and J gave up 4 bases; unmatched junction bases: 8. CDR1 and CDR2 (germline): SGDLS, YYNGEE. Though probably carrying unrecorded immune exposures, donors were nominally healthy at sampling. Primers included in the PCR were 60 Vbeta and 13 Jbeta primers. In the authors' methods: The authors later counted 70 million to 80 million unique TCR beta chains, some 11 million of them shared. Method: immunoSEQ multiplex PCR; TCRdb's copy keeps in-frame clones and lacks some. That table supplies the V and J calls and clone size; D and trimming were determined from the DNA. Of 170,000 or so clones listed, 84% are singletons.

Material for sequencing was PBMCs. The V gene is TRBV9, the J gene TRBJ1-2, with 7 nucleotides matching TRBD1. The TCR sequence derives from a girl under 18 in good health and CMV-seropositive. The CDR3 nucleotides are TGTGCCAGCAGCGTCGGAGACAGGGACCTCTATGGCTACACCTTC. It specifies CASSVGDRDLYGYTF. Using reference TRBV9 and TRBJ1-2 for the parts outside the CDR3, the full variable domain is DSGVTQTPKHLITATGQRVTLRCSPRSGDLSVYWYQQSLDQGLQFLIQYYNGEERAKGNILERFSAQQFPDLHSELNLSSLELGDSALYFCASSVGDRDLYGYTFGSGTRLTVV.